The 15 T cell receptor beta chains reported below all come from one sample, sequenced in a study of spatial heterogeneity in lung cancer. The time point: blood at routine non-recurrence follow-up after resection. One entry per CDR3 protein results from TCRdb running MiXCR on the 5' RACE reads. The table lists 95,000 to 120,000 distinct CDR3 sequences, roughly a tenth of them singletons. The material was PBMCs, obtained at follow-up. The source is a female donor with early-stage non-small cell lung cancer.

Here the CDR3 reads CASSLEGIYGYTF. The CDR3 coding sequence is TGTGCCAGCAGTTTGGAGGGGATCTATGGCTACACCTTC. This chain links TRBV28 with TRBJ1-2, with a tentative D call TRBD1 (5 bases). The V end lost 3 bases, the J end lost 4 bases, and 9 bases lay between the germline ends. The CDR3 is 13 amino acids. Germline V gives CDR1 MDHEN, CDR2 SYDVKM.

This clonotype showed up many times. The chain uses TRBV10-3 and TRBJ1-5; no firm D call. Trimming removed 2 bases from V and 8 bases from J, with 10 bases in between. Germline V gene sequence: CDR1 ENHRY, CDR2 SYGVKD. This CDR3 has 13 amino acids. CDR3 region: CAISEALPEPQHF. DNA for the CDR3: TGTGCCATCAGTGAGGCGTTGCCGGAGCCCCAGCATTTT.

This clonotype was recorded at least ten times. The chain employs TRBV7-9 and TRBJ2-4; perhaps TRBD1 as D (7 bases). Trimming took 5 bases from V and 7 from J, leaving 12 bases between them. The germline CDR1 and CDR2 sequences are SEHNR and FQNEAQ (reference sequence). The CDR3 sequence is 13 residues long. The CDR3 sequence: CASSPAGGNIQYF. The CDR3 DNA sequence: TGTGCCAGCAGCCCAGCAGGGGGGAACATTCAGTACTTC.

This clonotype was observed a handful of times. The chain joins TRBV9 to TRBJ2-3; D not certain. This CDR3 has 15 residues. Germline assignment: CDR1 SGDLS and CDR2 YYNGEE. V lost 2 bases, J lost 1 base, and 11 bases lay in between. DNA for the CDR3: TGTGCCAGCAGCGTGTTCCCTATACGCACAGATACGCAGTATTTT. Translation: CASSVFPIRTDTQYF. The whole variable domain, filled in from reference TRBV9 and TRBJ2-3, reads DSGVTQTPKHLITATGQRVTLRCSPRSGDLSVYWYQQSLDQGLQFLIQYYNGEERAKGNILERFSAQQFPDLHSELNLSSLELGDSALYFCASSVFPIRTDTQYFGPGTRLTVL.

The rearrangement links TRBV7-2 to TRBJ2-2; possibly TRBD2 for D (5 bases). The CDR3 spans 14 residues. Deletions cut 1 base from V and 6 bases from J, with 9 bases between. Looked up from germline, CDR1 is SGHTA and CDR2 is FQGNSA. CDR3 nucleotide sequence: TGTGCCAGCAGCTTAGTCCCAGCGGCCGGGGAGCTGTTTTTT. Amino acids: CASSLVPAAGELFF.

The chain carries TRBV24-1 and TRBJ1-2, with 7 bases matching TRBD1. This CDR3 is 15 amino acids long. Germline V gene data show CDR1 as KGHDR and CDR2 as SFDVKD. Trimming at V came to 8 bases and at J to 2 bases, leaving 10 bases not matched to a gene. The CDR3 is CATISTGRPNYGYTF. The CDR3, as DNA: TGTGCCACCATCTCGACAGGGAGGCCAAACTATGGCTACACCTTC.

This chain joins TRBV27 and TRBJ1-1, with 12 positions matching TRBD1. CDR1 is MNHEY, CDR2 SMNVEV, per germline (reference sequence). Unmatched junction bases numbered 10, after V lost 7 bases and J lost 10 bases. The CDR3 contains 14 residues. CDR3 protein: CASTSGQGARTAFF. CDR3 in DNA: TGTGCCAGCACTTCGGGACAGGGGGCGCGAACAGCTTTCTTT.

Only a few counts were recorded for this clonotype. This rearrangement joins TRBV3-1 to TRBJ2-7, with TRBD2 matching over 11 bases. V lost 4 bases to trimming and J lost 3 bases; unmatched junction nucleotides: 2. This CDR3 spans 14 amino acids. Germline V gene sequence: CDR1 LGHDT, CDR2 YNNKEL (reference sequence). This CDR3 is CASSLGLAGYEQYF. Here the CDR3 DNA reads TGTGCCAGCAGCCTCGGACTAGCGGGCTACGAGCAGTACTTC.

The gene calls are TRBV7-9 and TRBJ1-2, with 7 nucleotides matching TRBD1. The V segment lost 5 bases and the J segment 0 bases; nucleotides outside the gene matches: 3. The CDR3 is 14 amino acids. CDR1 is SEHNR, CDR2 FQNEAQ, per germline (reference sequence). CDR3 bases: TGTGCCAGCAGCACAGGGGCCTCTAACTATGGCTACACCTTC. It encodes CASSTGASNYGYTF.

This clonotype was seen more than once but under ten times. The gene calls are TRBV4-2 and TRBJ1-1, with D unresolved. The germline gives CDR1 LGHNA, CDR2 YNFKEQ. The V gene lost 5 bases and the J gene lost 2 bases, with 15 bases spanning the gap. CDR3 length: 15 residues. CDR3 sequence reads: CASSGYTDGNTEAFF. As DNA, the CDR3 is TGTGCCAGCAGCGGCTACACTGACGGTAACACTGAAGCTTTCTTT.

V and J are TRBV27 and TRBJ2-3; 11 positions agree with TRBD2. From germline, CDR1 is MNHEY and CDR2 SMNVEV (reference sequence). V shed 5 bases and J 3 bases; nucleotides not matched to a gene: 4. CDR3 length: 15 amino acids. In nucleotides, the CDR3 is TGTGCCAGCAGTAAGACTAGCGGGACGACAGATACGCAGTATTTT. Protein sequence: CASSKTSGTTDTQYF.

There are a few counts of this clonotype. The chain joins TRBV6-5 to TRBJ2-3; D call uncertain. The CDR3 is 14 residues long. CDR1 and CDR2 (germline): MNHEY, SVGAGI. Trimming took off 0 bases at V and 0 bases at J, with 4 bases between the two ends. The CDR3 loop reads CASSYSTSTDTQYF. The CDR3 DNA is TGTGCCAGCAGTTACTCGACTAGCACAGATACGCAGTATTTT.

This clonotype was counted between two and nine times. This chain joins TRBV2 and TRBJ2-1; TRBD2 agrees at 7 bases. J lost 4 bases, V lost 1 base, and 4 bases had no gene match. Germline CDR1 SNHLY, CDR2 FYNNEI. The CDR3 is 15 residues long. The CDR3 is CASSEVGTTYNEQFF. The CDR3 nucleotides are TGTGCCAGCAGTGAAGTTGGGACTACTTACAATGAGCAGTTCTTC.

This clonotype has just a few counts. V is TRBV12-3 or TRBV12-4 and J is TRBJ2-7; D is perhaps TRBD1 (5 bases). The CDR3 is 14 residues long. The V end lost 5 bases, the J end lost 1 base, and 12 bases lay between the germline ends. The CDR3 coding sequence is TGTGCCAGCAGTCTACAAGGGGTTTCCTACGAGCAGTACTTC. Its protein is CASSLQGVSYEQYF.

CDR3 DNA sequence: TGCGCCAGCAGCTTGGGAGTCTTCGGAGATCTCGCCTACGAGCAGTACGTC. It is translated as CASSLGVFGDLAYEQYV. This chain joins TRBV5-1 and TRBJ2-7, with no clear D. V lost 0 bases and J 2 bases, leaving 18 bases between the germline ends. This CDR3 has 17 residues. Germline CDR1 reads SGHRS; CDR2 reads YFSETQ.